A selection of T cell receptor beta chains follows, all from one sample in a study of T cell responses to AZD1222 COVID-19 vaccine. This table comes from immunoSEQ multiplex PCR, and its TCRdb copy is limited to in-frame clones, with some not included. The sample carries about 170,000 clones, approximately 90% recorded once. The source was peripheral blood, collected on day 0 of AZD1222 vaccination. Receptors originate from an adult in good health. Both conserved end residues are part of each CDR3. A D gene is named only where the DNA matches it firmly. Rows may omit the clone size; those that give it use once, few, many or a size class.

clone_size	j_call	v_call	cdr3_length	d_call	cdr3_nt	cdr3_aa
.	TRBJ1-5	TRBV6-2/TRBV6-3	14	.	TGTGCCAGCAGTTACAGGGATTGGAATCAGCCCCAGCATTTT	CASSYRDWNQPQHF
.	TRBJ2-7	TRBV14	13	TRBD2	TGTGCCAGCAGCCAAGTCCTGGGACTACCAGGGAACTTC	CASSQVLGLPGNF
.	TRBJ2-1	TRBV12-3/TRBV12-4	12	TRBD1	TGTGCCAGCAGTTCACAGGGGCATGAGCAGTTCTTC	CASSSQGHEQFF
.	TRBJ1-2	TRBV6-4	13	TRBD1	TGTGCCAGCAGGCGGACAGGAGGCTATGGCTACACCTTC	CASRRTGGYGYTF
.	TRBJ2-1	TRBV4-1	14	.	TGCGCCAGCAGCCACCCGGGGGGCACGGATGAGCAGTTCTTC	CASSHPGGTDEQFF
.	TRBJ2-4	TRBV4-1	15	.	TGCGCCAGCAGCCAAGTGGGGTCCCAGAGGAACATTCAGTACTTC	CASSQVGSQRNIQYF
.	TRBJ1-4	TRBV9	16	.	TGTGCCAGCAGCGCCTCACACAGGGTACCTAATGAAAAACTGTTTTTT	CASSASHRVPNEKLFF
.	TRBJ2-5	TRBV5-1	16	TRBD1	TGCGCCAGCAGCTTGGGGTACAGGGGTCAACAAGAGACCCAGTACTTC	CASSLGYRGQQETQYF
.	TRBJ2-2	TRBV11-2	15	.	TGTGCCAGCAGCTTAAATCTCCGAGTCACCGGGGAGCTGTTTTTT	CASSLNLRVTGELFF
once	TRBJ2-1	TRBV7-2	15	TRBD2	TGTGCCAGCAGGTCAGCGGGGGGGCGGTACAATGAGCAGTTCTTC	CASRSAGGRYNEQFF
.	TRBJ1-1	TRBV3-1/TRBV3-2	12	.	TGTGCCAGCAGCCAGCTAGACACTGAAGCTTTCTTT	CASSQLDTEAFF